This TCR beta chain was sequenced during a study of beta chain features in type 1 diabetes. Findings and limits, study-wide: All four CD4+ subsets of Type 1 diabetes patients contained TCRB CDR3s that were moderately but significantly shorter.

Germline loops: CDR1 MDHEN, CDR2 SYDVKM. V lost 3 bases to trimming and J lost 2 bases; unmatched junction nucleotides: 4. This CDR3 is 15 amino acids long. The table lists this clone with a few counts. Antigen unknown. The authors sorted CD4+ naive, central memory, regulatory and stem cell-like memory cells via CD45RO/CCR7/CD25/CD127/CD95/CD27. Investigators reverse transcribed all isolated RNA, so they sequenced expressed TCRB transcripts. Only in-frame clones appear in the TCRdb table, and some are missing; sequencing was by immunoSEQ multiplex PCR. The sample records 300,000 or so clones, about a tenth being singletons.

The receptor was isolated from a man in his thirties or forties with type 1 diabetes. Sequencing input: central memory CD4+ T cells from blood. The V gene is TRBV28, the J gene TRBJ2-5; TRBD2 aligns across 9 bases. This CDR3 reads CASSFLAGKQETQYF. CDR3 sequence (DNA): TGTGCCAGCAGTTTCCTAGCGGGGAAGCAAGAGACCCAGTACTTC.